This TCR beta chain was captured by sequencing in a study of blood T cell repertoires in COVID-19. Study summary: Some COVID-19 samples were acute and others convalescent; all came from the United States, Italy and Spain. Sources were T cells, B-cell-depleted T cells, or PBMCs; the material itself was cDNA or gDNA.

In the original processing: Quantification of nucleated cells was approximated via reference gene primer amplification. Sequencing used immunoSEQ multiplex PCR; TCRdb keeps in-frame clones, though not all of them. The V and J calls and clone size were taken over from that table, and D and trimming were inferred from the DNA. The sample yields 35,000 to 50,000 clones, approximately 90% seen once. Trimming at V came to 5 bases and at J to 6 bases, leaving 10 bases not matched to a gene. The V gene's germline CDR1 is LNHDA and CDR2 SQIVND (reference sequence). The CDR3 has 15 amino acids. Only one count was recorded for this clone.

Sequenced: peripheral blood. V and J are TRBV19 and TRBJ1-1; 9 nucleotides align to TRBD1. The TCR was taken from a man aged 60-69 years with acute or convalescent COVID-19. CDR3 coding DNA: TGTGCCAGTAGTCCCTCGGGGACAGGGTTGTCTGAAGCTTTCTTT. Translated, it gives CASSPSGTGLSEAFF.